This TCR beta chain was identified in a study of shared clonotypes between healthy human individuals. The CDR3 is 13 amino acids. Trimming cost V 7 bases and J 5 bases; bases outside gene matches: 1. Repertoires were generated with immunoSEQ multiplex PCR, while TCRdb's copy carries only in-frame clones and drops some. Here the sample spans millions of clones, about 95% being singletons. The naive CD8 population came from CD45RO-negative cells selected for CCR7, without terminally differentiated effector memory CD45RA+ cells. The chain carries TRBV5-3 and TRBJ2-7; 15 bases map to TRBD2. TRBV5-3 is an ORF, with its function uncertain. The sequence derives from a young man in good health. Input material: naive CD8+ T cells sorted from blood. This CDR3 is CARGTSGRNEQYF. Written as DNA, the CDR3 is TGTGCCAGAGGGACTAGCGGGAGGAACGAGCAGTACTTC.